This is a list of T cell receptor beta chains from one sample in a study of immune characteristics of hereditary and idiopathic chronic pancreatitis. Data came from immunoSEQ multiplex PCR; TCRdb stores just in-frame clones and leaves some out. The sample lists roughly 14,000 clones; about 73% were seen once. Sequencing used pancreas tissue with hereditary chronic pancreatitis. Source of these receptors: a human donor with chronic pancreatitis. The CDR3 runs from the conserved cysteine through the conserved F or W. Each record gives: D gene, J gene, V gene, clone size, CDR3 DNA, CDR3 protein. D genes are given only for firm matches. Part of the rows lack a size; the others show once, few, many or a class for expanded clones.

-,TRBJ2-3,TRBV9,medium-sized,TGTGCCAGCAGCGTAGGGGCGGGGAGCACAGATACGCAGTATTTT,CASSVGAGSTDTQYF
-,TRBJ2-2,TRBV2,once,TGTGCCAGCAAACAGGACAACACCGGGGAGCTGTTTTTT,CASKQDNTGELFF
-,TRBJ1-2,TRBV3-1/TRBV3-2,-,TGTGCCAGCAGCCCCGCGGGGCGGACTAACTATGGCTACACCTTC,CASSPAGRTNYGYTF
TRBD1,TRBJ2-1,TRBV28,-,TGTGCCAGCAGTTTATTCCGCGCGAGGGAGTCCAGCAGGGGGGAGCAGTTCTTC,CASSLFRARESSRGEQFF
-,TRBJ1-6,TRBV20-1,-,TGCAGTGCTAGTCGGCACCTAGATAATTCACCCCTCCACTTT,CSASRHLDNSPLHF
-,TRBJ2-5,TRBV11-3,-,TGTGCCAGCAGCCTTACAGGGAACTCCATCCAAGAGACCCAGTACTTC,CASSLTGNSIQETQYF
TRBD2,TRBJ2-7,TRBV24-1,-,TGTGCTACGGTCGGGGGGAGGGCCCACGAGCAGTACTTC,CATVGGRAHEQYF
-,TRBJ2-3,TRBV18,few,TGTGCCAGCTCACCTACAGGGAGCGCAGATACGCAGTATTTT,CASSPTGSADTQYF
TRBD1,TRBJ1-4,TRBV28,once,TGTGCCAGCAGTTCCCTGGACAGGTGGGGTGAAAAACTGTTTTTT,CASSSLDRWGEKLFF
TRBD2,TRBJ2-1,TRBV12-5,-,TGTGCTAGTGGTTTCGGGACTAGCGGAAACAATGAGCAGTTCTTC,CASGFGTSGNNEQFF
-,TRBJ2-3,TRBV19,-,TGTGCCAGTAGGAACAGGGGGGGGCAAGATACGCAGTATTTT,CASRNRGGQDTQYF
-,TRBJ2-7,TRBV5-6,few,TGTGCCAGCAGCTTGTATGTCGGCTTCTACGAGCAGTACTTC,CASSLYVGFYEQYF
-,TRBJ1-2,TRBV2,-,TGTGCCAGCAGTGCTACCAGGTCATATGGCTACACCTTC,CASSATRSYGYTF
TRBD2,TRBJ2-1,TRBV7-9,few,TGTGCCAGCAGCAATAGGACTAGCGGGGGACAAAATGAGCAGTTCTTC,CASSNRTSGGQNEQFF
TRBD1,TRBJ2-5,TRBV18,-,TGTGCCAGCTACCGGACAGGGGAAGAGACCCAGTACTTC,CASYRTGEETQYF
TRBD2,TRBJ2-3,TRBV6-5,-,TGTGCCAGCAGACCCGGGACTAGCGGGTCAGATACGCAGTATTTT,CASRPGTSGSDTQYF
-,TRBJ2-3,TRBV12-2,few,TGTGCAAGTCGTTACGGGACTAGCGGGAAGTTGGGCACAGATACGCAGTATTTT,CASRYGTSGKLGTDTQYF
-,TRBJ2-2,TRBV7-9,-,TGTGCCAGCAGCTTAGCCCAGGTGGGAACCGGGGAGCTGTTTTTT,CASSLAQVGTGELFF
-,TRBJ2-6,TRBV7-6,-,TGTGCCAGCAGCTTAGCCGACAGGAGCTCTGGGGCCAACGTCCTGACTTTC,CASSLADRSSGANVLTF
-,TRBJ2-5,TRBV29-1,-,TGCAGCATACTCCGGGACACCACAAGACAAGAGACCCAGTACTTC,CSILRDTTRQETQYF
-,TRBJ1-6,TRBV2,few,TGTGCCAGCAGTGGCTTTGGCTCCTATAATTCACCCCTCCACTTT,CASSGFGSYNSPLHF
-,TRBJ1-2,TRBV18,once,TGTGCCAGCTCACCACAGGGGTTATATGGCTACACCTTC,CASSPQGLYGYTF
TRBD1,TRBJ1-5,TRBV27,few,TGTGCCAGCAGTCCTGGAGACAGGGCAAGCAATCAGCCCCAGCATTTT,CASSPGDRASNQPQHF
-,TRBJ2-7,TRBV5-4,-,TGTGCCGCCGAACCGACAGGGACTACCTACGAGCAGTACTTC,CAAEPTGTTYEQYF
TRBD1,TRBJ2-7,TRBV9,-,TGTGCCAGCAGCGTAGAAGGACAGGGCACCTACGAGCAGTACTTC,CASSVEGQGTYEQYF
TRBD2,TRBJ2-1,TRBV4-1,-,TGCGCCAGCAGCCAAGATCCCCGAGGAGCGGGAGGATCGGGCTACAATGAGCAGTTCTTC,CASSQDPRGAGGSGYNEQFF
-,TRBJ2-3,TRBV19,-,TGTGCCAGTACCTGGGGGCGGAGCGCAGATACGCAGTATTTT,CASTWGRSADTQYF
-,TRBJ1-1,TRBV6-1,-,TGTGCCAGCAGTGAAAGGGTTGAGGGGGGCACTGAAGCTTTCTTT,CASSERVEGGTEAFF
TRBD1,TRBJ2-2,TRBV19,-,TGTGCCAGTAGTTCCGGGACAGGGGCCACCGGGGAGCTGTTTTTT,CASSSGTGATGELFF
-,TRBJ1-6,TRBV27,-,TGTGCCAGCAGTTTACGTTCAGGGGTCGACCATTCACCCCTCCACTTT,CASSLRSGVDHSPLHF
-,TRBJ1-3,TRBV5-5,-,TGTGCCAGCAGCTTGGTAGGAAACACCATATATTTT,CASSLVGNTIYF
-,TRBJ1-3,TRBV28,-,TGTGCCAGCAGTGCGGGGGGCTTCTCTGGAAACACCATATATTTT,CASSAGGFSGNTIYF
TRBD1,TRBJ2-7,TRBV5-5,-,TGTGCCAGCAGCCCCGGGACAGGCATTGGGGAGCAGTACTTC,CASSPGTGIGEQYF
-,TRBJ1-6,TRBV5-1,-,TGCGCCAGCAGCGATGGGTCGCGTATCGGTTCACCCCTCCACTTT,CASSDGSRIGSPLHF
TRBD2,TRBJ2-3,TRBV6-1,few,TGTGCCAGCAGTGAGGCCGTAGCGGGAGGGCTCTCAGATACGCAGTATTTT,CASSEAVAGGLSDTQYF
TRBD2,TRBJ2-7,TRBV10-3,few,TGTGCCACCGGACTAGCGGGAGGCCCGCAGCAGTACTTC,CATGLAGGPQQYF
-,TRBJ1-1,TRBV20-1,few,TGCAGTGCTAGTAAAGGAGGGCAGGGGCTTAGAATCGCTTTCTTT,CSASKGGQGLRIAFF
TRBD1,TRBJ2-5,TRBV5-1,-,TGCGCCAGCAGCCCTGGCTGGACAGGGAACCGGGGGGAGACCCAGTACTTC,CASSPGWTGNRGETQYF
-,TRBJ2-1,TRBV29-1,-,TGCAGCGTTGGAGTGGACGGAGACTACAATGAGCAGTTCTTC,CSVGVDGDYNEQFF
-,TRBJ1-6,TRBV6-1,-,TGTGCCAGCAGTGACGTCGGGGGCTCTGGTAATTCACCCCTCCACTTT,CASSDVGGSGNSPLHF
-,TRBJ2-1,TRBV15,once,TGTGCCACCAGCAGAGTCGGGCTAGTTAGAGGCAATGAGCAGTTCTTC,CATSRVGLVRGNEQFF
-,TRBJ1-5,TRBV19,-,TGTGCCAGTAGTCGCGGGGGCCCTCAGCCCCAGCATTTT,CASSRGGPQPQHF
TRBD2,TRBJ2-1,TRBV24-1,once,TGTGCCACCAGTGAGCTGACTAGCGGGAGGTATGAGCAGTTCTTC,CATSELTSGRYEQFF
-,TRBJ1-6,TRBV27,-,TGTGCCAGCAGCCTGGCGGATTCACCCCTCCACTTT,CASSLADSPLHF
-,TRBJ2-3,TRBV5-1,-,TGCGCCAGCAGCTTGTCGGTCGACCACTCCACAGATACGCAGTATTTT,CASSLSVDHSTDTQYF
-,TRBJ2-3,TRBV6-4,few,TGTGCCAGCAGTGAAAGGGCCGAAGATACGCAGTATTTT,CASSERAEDTQYF
-,TRBJ1-1,TRBV6-1,few,TGTGCCAGCAGTGAGCAGGGGACGTGGACTGAAGCTTTCTTT,CASSEQGTWTEAFF
-,TRBJ1-1,TRBV12-3/TRBV12-4,-,TGTGCCAGCACCGGACTGGGGGACACTGAAGCTTTCTTT,CASTGLGDTEAFF
-,TRBJ1-6,TRBV24-1,-,TGTGCCACCAGTGTGGATGGTAATTCACCCCTCCACTTT,CATSVDGNSPLHF
-,TRBJ2-1,TRBV5-1,-,TGCGCCAGCAGCTTGGGGCCGACAACAGGGAATGAGCAGTTCTTC,CASSLGPTTGNEQFF
-,TRBJ2-5,TRBV5-1,-,TGCGCCAGCAGGGAGGCGGAGACCCAGTACTTC,CASREAETQYF
TRBD1,TRBJ1-6,TRBV5-1,-,TGCGCCAGCAGCTTGGGGACAGGGGGATCGATGAGCTCCTATAATTCACCCCTCCACTTT,CASSLGTGGSMSSYNSPLHF
TRBD2,TRBJ2-5,TRBV5-6,-,TGTGCCAGCAGCTTGGCGGGAGGAATAGAGACCCAGTACTTC,CASSLAGGIETQYF
-,TRBJ1-2,TRBV3-1/TRBV3-2,-,TGTGCCAGCAGCCGCTCAGGCCCAACCCGCTATGGCTACACCTTC,CASSRSGPTRYGYTF
-,TRBJ2-5,TRBV24-1,-,TGTGCCACCAGTTCACCTAGCACGCGGGAGACCCAGTACTTC,CATSSPSTRETQYF
-,TRBJ1-2,TRBV27,-,TGTGCCAGCAGCCCAAGCCGGGGGCCCGCTAACTATGGCTACACCTTC,CASSPSRGPANYGYTF
TRBD1,TRBJ2-7,TRBV18,-,TGTGCCAGCTCACCACCGAGGGGACAGGGGGGCCTGGAGCAGTACTTC,CASSPPRGQGGLEQYF
-,TRBJ1-4,TRBV30,-,TGTGCCTGGAGTTTTCGTGAAAAACTGTTTTTT,CAWSFREKLFF
-,TRBJ1-1,TRBV6-6,-,TGTGCCAGCAGTTACGGTCGCGGGGACCTGAACACTGAAGCTTTCTTT,CASSYGRGDLNTEAFF
TRBD2,TRBJ2-7,TRBV5-4,-,TGTGCCAGCAGCCCCGGGACTAGCGTCTCCTACGAGCAGTACTTC,CASSPGTSVSYEQYF